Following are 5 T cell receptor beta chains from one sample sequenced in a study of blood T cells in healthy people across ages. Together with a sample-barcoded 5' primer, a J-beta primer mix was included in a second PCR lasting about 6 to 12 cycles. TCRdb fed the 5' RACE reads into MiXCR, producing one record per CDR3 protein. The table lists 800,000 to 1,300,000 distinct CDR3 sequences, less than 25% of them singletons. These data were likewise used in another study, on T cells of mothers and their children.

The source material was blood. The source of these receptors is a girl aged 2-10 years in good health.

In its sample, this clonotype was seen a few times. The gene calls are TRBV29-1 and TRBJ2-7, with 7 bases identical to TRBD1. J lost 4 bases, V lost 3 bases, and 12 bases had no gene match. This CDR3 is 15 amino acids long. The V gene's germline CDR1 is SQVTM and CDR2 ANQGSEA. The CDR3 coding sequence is TGCAGCGTTGATTACTCCGGGACAGAGGGTTACGAGCAGTACTTC. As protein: CSVDYSGTEGYEQYF.

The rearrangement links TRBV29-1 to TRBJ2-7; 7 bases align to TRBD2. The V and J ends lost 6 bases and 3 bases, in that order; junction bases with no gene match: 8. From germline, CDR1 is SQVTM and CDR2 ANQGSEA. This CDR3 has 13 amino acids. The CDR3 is CSVSFGGGYEQYF. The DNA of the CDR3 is TGCAGCGTCTCCTTTGGGGGGGGCTACGAGCAGTACTTC.

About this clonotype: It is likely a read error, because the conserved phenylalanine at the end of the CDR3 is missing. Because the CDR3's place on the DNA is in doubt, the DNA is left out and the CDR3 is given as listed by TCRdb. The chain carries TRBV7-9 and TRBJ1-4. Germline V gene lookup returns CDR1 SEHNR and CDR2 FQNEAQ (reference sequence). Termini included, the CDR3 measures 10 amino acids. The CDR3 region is CASSLKEVGC.

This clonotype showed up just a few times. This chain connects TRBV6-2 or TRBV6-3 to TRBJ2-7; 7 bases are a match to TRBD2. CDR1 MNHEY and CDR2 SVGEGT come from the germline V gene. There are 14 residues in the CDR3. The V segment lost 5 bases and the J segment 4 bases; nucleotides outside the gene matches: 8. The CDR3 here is CASSHLREGYEQYF. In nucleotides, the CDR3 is TGTGCCAGCAGTCACTTAAGGGAGGGGTACGAGCAGTACTTC.

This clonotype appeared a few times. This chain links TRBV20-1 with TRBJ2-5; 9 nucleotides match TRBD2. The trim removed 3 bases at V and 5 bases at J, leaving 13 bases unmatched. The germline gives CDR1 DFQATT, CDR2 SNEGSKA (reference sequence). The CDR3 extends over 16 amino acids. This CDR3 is CSARELAGFFGETQYF. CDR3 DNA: TGCAGTGCTAGGGAACTAGCGGGTTTTTTCGGGGAGACCCAGTACTTC.